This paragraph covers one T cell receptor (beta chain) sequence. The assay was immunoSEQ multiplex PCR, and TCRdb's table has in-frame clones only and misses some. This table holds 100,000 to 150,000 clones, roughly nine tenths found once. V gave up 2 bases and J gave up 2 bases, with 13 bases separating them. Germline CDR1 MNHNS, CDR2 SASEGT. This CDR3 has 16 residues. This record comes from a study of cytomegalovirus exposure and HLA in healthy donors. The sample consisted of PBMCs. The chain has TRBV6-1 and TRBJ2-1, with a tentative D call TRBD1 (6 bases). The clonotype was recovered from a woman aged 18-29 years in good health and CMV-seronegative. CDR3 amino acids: CASSERGGRAYNEQFF. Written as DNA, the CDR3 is TGTGCCAGCAGTGAACGAGGGGGTAGGGCCTACAATGAGCAGTTCTTC.